This T cell receptor (beta chain) was recorded in a study of blood T cells in healthy people across ages. A second PCR of 7 to 11 cycles used a sample-barcoded 5' primer and a J-beta primer mix. TCRdb independently ran MiXCR on the 5' RACE reads; one entry per CDR3 protein. The table includes roughly 800,000 distinct CDR3 sequences, roughly 25% detected once. For every donor, a draw yielded 7.5 to 10 milliliters of peripheral blood. V was clipped by 2 bases and J by 5 bases; unmatched bases: 13. CDR1 and CDR2 (germline): SGHTA, FQGNSA. CDR3 length: 17 amino acids. The same data also contributed to another study, on T cells of mothers and their children.

Sample: blood. The source is a boy between 10 and 17 years old in good health. The chain employs TRBV7-2 and TRBJ2-7; TRBD2 aligns across 9 bases. CDR3 coding DNA: TGTGCCAGCAGCTTAAAGCATGGGACTAGCCACGGAAACGAGCAGTACTTC. Amino acids: CASSLKHGTSHGNEQYF.